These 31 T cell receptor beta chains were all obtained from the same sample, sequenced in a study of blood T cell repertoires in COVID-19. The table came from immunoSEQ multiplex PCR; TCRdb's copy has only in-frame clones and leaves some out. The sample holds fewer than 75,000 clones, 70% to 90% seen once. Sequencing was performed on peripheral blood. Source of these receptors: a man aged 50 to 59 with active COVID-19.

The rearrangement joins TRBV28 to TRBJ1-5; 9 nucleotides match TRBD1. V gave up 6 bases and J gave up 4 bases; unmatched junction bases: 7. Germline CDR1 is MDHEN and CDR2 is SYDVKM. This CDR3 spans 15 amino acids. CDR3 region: CASRLEGQGNQPQHF. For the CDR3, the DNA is TGTGCCAGCAGGTTGGAGGGACAGGGAAATCAGCCCCAGCATTTT. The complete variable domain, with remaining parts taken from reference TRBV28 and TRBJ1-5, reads DVKVTQSSRYLVKRTGEKVFLECVQDMDHENMFWYRQDPGLGLRLIYFSYDVKMKEKGDIPEGYSVSREKKERFSLILESASTNQTSMYLCASRLEGQGNQPQHFGDGTRLSIL.

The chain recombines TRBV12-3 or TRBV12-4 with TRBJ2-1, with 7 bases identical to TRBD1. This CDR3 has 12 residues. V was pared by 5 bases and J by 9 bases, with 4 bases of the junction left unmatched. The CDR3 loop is CASSADRVEQFF. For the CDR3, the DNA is TGTGCCAGCAGTGCAGACAGGGTTGAGCAGTTCTTC.

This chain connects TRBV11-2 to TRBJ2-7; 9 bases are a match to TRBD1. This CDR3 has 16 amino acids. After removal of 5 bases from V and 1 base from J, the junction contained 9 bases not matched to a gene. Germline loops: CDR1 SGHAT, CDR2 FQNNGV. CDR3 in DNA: TGTGCCAGCAGCACTTCGACAGGGGGTATTTCCTACGAGCAGTACTTC. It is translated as CASSTSTGGISYEQYF. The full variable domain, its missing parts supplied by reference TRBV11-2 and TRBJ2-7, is EAGVAQSPRYKIIEKRQSVAFWCNPISGHATLYWYQQILGQGPKLLIQFQNNGVVDDSQLPKDRFSAERLKGVDSTLKIQPAKLEDSAVYLCASSTSTGGISYEQYFGPGTRLTVT.

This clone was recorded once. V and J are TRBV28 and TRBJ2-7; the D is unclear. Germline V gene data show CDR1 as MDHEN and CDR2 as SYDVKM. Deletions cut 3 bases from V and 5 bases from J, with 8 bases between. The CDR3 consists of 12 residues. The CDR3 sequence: CASSFWADEQYF. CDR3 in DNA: TGTGCCAGCAGTTTCTGGGCTGACGAGCAGTACTTC.

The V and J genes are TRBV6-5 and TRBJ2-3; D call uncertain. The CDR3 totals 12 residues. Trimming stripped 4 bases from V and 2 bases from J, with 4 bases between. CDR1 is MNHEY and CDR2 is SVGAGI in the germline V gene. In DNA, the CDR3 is TGTGCCAGCAGTTCAGACACAGATACGCAGTATTTT. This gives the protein CASSSDTDTQYF.

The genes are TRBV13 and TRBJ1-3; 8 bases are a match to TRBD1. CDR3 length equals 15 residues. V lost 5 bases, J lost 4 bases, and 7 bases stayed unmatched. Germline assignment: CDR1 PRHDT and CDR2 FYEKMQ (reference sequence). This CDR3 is CASSARTGYGNTIYF. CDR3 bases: TGTGCCAGCAGCGCTAGGACAGGGTACGGAAACACCATATATTTT.

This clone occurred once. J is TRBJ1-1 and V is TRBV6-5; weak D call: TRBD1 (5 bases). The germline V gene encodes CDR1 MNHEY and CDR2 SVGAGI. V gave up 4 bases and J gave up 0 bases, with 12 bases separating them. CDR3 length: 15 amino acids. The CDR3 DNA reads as TGTGCCAGCAGTTCAAGGGGCGGTATGAACACTGAAGCTTTCTTT. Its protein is CASSSRGGMNTEAFF.

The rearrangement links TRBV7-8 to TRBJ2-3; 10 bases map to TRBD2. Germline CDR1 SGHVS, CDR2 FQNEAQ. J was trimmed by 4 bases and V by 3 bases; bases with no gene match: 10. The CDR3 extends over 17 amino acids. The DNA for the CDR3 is TGTGCCAGCAGCTTTTCCCAGCGGGGGGGCTTGGCAGATACGCAGTATTTT. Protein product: CASSFSQRGGLADTQYF.

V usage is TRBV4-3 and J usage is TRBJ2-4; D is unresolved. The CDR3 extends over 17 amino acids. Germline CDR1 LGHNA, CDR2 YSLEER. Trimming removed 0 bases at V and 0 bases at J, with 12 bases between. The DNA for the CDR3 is TGCGCCAGCAGCCAAGATTTTAGCTCACTAGCCAAAAACATTCAGTACTTC. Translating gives CASSQDFSSLAKNIQYF.

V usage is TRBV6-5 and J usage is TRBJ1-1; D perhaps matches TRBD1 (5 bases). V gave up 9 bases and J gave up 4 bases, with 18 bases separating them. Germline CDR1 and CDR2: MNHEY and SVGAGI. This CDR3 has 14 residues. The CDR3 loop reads CASAGSEWSTEAFF. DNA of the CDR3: TGTGCCAGTGCAGGGTCCGAATGGAGCACTGAAGCTTTCTTT.

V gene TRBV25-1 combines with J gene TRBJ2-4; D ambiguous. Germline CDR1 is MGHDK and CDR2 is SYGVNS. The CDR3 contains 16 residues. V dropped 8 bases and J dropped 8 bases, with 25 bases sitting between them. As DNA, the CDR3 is TGTGCCAGCCTAAGCCCTCCCCCCGTCCCCCAACACATTCAGTACTTC. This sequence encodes CASLSPPPVPQHIQYF. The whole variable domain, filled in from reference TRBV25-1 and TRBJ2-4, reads EADIYQTPRYLVIGTGKKITLECSQTMGHDKMYWYQQDPGMELHLIHYSYGVNSTEKGDLSSESTVSRIRTEHFPLTLESARPSHTSQYLCASLSPPPVPQHIQYFGAGTRLSVL.

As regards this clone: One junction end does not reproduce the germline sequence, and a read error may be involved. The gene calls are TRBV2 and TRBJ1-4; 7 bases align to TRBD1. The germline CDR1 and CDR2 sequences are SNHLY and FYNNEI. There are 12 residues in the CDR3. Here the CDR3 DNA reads TGTGCCAGCAGTGTGAGACAGGGAAAATTGTTTTTT. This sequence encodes CASSVRQGKLFF. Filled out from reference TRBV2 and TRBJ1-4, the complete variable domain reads EPEVTQTPSHQVTQMGQEVILRCVPISNHLYFYWYRQILGQKVEFLVSFYNNEISEKSEIFDDQFSVERPDGSNFTLKIRSTKLEDSAMYFCASSVRQGKLFFGSGTQLSVL.

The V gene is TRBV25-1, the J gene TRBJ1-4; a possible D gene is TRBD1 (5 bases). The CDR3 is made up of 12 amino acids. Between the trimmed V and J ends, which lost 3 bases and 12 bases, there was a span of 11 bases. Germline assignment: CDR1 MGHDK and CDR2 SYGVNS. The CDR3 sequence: CASSDGGGELFF. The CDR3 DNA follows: TGTGCCAGCAGTGACGGGGGTGGGGAACTGTTTTTT.

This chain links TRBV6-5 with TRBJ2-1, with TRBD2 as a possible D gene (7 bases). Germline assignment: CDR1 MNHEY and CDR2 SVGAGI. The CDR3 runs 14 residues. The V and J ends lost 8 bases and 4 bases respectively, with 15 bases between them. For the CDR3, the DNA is TGTGCCAGCGGGGGGGCCCTCAAATACAATGAGCAGTTCTTC. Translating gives CASGGALKYNEQFF.

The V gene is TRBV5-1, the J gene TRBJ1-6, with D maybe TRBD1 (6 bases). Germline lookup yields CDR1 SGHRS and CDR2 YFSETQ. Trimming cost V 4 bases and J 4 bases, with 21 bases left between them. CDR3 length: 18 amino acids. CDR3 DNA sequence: TGCGCCAGCAGCCCGTACGGGGGGGGCCCCCCTTATAATTCACCCCTCCACTTT. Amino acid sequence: CASSPYGGGPPYNSPLHF.

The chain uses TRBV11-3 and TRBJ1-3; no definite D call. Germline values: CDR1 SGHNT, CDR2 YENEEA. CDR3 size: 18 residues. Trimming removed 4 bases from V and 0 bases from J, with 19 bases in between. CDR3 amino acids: CASSSYDEDAHSGNTIYF. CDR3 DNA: TGTGCCAGCAGCTCCTACGATGAGGATGCCCACTCTGGAAACACCATATATTTT. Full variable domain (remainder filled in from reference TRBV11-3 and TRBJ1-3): EAGVVQSPRYKIIEKKQPVAFWCNPISGHNTLYWYLQNLGQGPELLIRYENEEAVDDSQLPKDRFSAERLKGVDSTLKIQPAELGDSAVYLCASSSYDEDAHSGNTIYFGEGSWLTVV.

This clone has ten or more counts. The DNA for the CDR3 is TGTGCCAGCAGCTTATTACAGAACACCGGGGAGCTGTTTTTT. This translates into CASSLLQNTGELFF. The chain couples TRBV7-3 to TRBJ2-2; D not resolved. Per the germline V gene, CDR1 is SGHTA and CDR2 is FQGTGA. There are 14 residues in the CDR3. Trimming left V 2 bases short and J 1 base short, with 5 bases between.

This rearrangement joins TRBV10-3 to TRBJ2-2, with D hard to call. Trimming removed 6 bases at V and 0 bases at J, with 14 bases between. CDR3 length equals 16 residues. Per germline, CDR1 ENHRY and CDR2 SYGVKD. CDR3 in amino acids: CAISRQLLSNTGELFF. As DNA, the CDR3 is TGTGCCATCAGCAGACAACTCCTATCGAACACCGGGGAGCTGTTTTTT.

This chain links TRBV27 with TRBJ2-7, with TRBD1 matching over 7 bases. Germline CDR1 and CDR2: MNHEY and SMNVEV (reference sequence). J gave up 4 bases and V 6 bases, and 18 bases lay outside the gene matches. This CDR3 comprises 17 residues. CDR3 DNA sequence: TGTGCCAGCAGCTTGGAGCAGCCCGGGACAGATGTTTACGAGCAGTACTTC. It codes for CASSLEQPGTDVYEQYF.

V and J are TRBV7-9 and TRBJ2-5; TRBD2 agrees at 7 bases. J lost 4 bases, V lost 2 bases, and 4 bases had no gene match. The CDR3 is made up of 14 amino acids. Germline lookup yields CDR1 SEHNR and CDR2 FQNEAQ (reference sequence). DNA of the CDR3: TGTGCCAGCAGCTTATTGCGGGGGAGAGAGACCCAGTACTTC. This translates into CASSLLRGRETQYF.

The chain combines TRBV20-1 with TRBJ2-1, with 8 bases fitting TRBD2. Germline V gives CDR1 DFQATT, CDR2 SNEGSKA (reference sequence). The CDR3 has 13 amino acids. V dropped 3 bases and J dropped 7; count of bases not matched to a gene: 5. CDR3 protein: CSASSGAGNEQFF. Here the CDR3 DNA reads TGCAGTGCTAGTAGCGGGGCAGGAAATGAGCAGTTCTTC.

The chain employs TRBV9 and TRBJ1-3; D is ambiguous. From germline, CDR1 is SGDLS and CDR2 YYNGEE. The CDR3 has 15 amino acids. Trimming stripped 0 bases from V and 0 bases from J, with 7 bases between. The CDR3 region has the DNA TGTGCCAGCAGCGTAGGGGCCAACTCTGGAAACACCATATATTTT. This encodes CASSVGANSGNTIYF.

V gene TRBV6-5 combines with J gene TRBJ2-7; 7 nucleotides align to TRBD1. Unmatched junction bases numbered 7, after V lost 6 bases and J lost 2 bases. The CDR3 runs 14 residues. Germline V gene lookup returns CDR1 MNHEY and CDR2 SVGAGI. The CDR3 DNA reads TGTGCCAGCAGCCGACAGGGTCAAGCCTACGAGCAGTACTTC. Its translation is CASSRQGQAYEQYF.

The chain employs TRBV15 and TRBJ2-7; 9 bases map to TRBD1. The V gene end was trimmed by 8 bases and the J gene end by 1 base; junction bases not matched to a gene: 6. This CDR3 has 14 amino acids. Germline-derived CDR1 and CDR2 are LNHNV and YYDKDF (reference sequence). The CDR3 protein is CATQDRGLSYEQYF. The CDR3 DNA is TGTGCCACCCAGGACAGGGGACTTTCCTACGAGCAGTACTTC. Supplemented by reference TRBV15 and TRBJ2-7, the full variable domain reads DAMVIQNPRYQVTQFGKPVTLSCSQTLNHNVMYWYQQKSSQAPKLLFHYYDKDFNNEADTPDNFQSRRPNTSFCFLDIRSPGLGDTAMYLCATQDRGLSYEQYFGPGTRLTVT.

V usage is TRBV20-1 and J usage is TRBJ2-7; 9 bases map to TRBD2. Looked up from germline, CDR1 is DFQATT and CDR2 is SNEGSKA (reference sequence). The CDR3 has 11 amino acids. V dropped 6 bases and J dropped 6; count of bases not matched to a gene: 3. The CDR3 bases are TGCAGTGCAGGGACTAGCATCGAGCAGTACTTC. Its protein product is CSAGTSIEQYF.

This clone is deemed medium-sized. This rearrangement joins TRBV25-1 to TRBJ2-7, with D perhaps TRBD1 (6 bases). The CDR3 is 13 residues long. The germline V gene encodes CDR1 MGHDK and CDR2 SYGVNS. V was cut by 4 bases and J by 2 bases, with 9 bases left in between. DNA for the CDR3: TGTGCCAGCAGTGCTCAGGGGACCTACGAGCAGTACTTC. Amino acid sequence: CASSAQGTYEQYF.

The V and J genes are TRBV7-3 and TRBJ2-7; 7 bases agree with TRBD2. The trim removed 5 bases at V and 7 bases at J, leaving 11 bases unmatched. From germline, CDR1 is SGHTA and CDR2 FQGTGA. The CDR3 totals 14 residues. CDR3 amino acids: CASSPSTSPGEQYF. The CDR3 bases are TGTGCCAGCAGCCCTTCGACTAGCCCGGGGGAGCAGTACTTC.

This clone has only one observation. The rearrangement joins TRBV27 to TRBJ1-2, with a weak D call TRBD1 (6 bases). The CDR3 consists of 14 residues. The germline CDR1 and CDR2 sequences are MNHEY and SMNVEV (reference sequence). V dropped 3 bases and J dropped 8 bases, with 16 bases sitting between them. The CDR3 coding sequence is TGTGCCAGCAGTTTTTACTCAGGGGCGAAAGGCTACACCTTC. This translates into CASSFYSGAKGYTF.

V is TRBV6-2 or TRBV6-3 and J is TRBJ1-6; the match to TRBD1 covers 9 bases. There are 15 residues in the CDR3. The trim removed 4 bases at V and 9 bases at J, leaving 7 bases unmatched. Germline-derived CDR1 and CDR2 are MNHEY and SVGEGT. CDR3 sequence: CASSFPTGGISPLHF. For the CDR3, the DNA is TGTGCCAGCAGTTTCCCGACAGGGGGAATTTCACCCCTCCACTTT.

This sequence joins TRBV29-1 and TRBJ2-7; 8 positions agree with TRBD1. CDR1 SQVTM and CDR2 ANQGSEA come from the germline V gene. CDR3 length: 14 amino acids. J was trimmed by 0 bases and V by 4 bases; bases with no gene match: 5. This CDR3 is CSVVGQGLSYEQYF. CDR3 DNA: TGCAGCGTTGTAGGACAGGGCCTCTCCTACGAGCAGTACTTC.

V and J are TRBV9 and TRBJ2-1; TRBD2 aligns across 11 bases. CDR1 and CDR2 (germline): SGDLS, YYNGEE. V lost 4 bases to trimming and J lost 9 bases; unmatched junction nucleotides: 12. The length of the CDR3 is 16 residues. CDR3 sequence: CASSSRKVAGGSEQFF. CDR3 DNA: TGTGCCAGCAGCTCGCGTAAGGTAGCGGGGGGGAGTGAGCAGTTCTTC.